The 17 T cell receptor beta chains in this list originate from one sample, sequenced in a study of STAT3 mutations in large granular lymphocyte leukemia (dated by TCRdb to the late 2010s). Results the study describes overall, beyond this receptor: At least one immunodominant TCRbeta clonotype was present in every T-LGLL patient, and multiple immunodominant subclonotypes appeared in about half of the T-LGLL patients.

Libraries were made using the immunoSEQ multiplex PCR assay. Entries here come from immuneACCESS through TCRdb and include only in-frame sequences with V and J called. Some clones fail to appear in such tables; in the studies checked, an unresolved V gene covers under half of the shortfall, and the cause of the remainder is unknown. The sample table lists thousands of clones, about three fifths of them with a count of one. Of the sample, roughly two thirds falls within the top ten clones. No antigens are known for them. Sequenced: peripheral blood mononuclear cells. Receptors were obtained from a man aged 55 to 70 with T-cell large granular lymphocyte leukemia. Some clones in this sample may be carry-over from other donors' samples. The age is the age at diagnosis.

The table lists this clone with a few counts. This chain connects TRBV18 to TRBJ1-4; D is unresolved. The CDR3 extends over 13 amino acids. Germline-derived CDR1 and CDR2 are KGHSH and LQKENI. V was clipped by 3 bases and J by 8 bases, with 10 bases between them. CDR3 nucleotides: TGTGCCAGCTCACCCGGAGGTAGCGAAAAACTGTTTTTT. Protein product: CASSPGGSEKLFF.

There are a few counts of this clone. This chain connects TRBV30 to TRBJ2-3; D gene unclear. V dropped 1 base and J dropped 6 bases, with 11 bases sitting between them. The CDR3 runs 13 residues. Germline V gene sequence: CDR1 GTSNPN, CDR2 SVGIG (reference sequence). The CDR3 DNA follows: TGTGCCTGGAGTGGGGGATTCGGCGATACGCAGTATTTT. This sequence encodes CAWSGGFGDTQYF.

Only one count was recorded for this clone. The chain links TRBV5-6 to TRBJ1-2; the D is unclear. Germline CDR1 and CDR2: SGHDT and YYEEEE. The CDR3 spans 13 residues. V shed 2 bases and J shed 8 bases, with 13 bases lying between them. DNA of the CDR3: TGTGCCAGCAGCTTAACCGGGTTCGGAGGCTACACCTTC. It is translated as CASSLTGFGGYTF.

The V and J genes are TRBV7-9 and TRBJ2-1, with a possible D match to TRBD2 (5 bases). CDR3 length: 14 amino acids. V lost 5 bases and J lost 10, with 18 bases in between. Germline CDR1 is SEHNR and CDR2 is FQNEAQ (reference sequence). In DNA, the CDR3 is TGTGCCAGCAGCCCTCCGACTACCACGGGGGAGCAGTTCTTC. This gives the protein CASSPPTTTGEQFF.

The chain employs TRBV5-4 and TRBJ2-7, with TRBD1 identical over 9 bases. There are 15 residues in the CDR3. Trimming removed 1 base from V and 3 bases from J; junction bases left unmatched: 5. Germline V gene data show CDR1 as SGHNT and CDR2 as YYREEE (reference sequence). The CDR3 DNA follows: TGTGCCAGCAGCTTGTGGACAGGGGTTAGCTACGAGCAGTACTTC. It translates to CASSLWTGVSYEQYF.

The V gene is TRBV18, the J gene TRBJ2-1, with unresolved D. V was clipped by 6 bases and J by 0 bases, with 12 bases between them. Per germline, CDR1 KGHSH and CDR2 LQKENI. The CDR3 length is 15 residues. CDR3: CASSHTESSYNEQFF. The CDR3 DNA reads TGTGCCAGCTCGCACACAGAGAGCTCCTACAATGAGCAGTTCTTC.

V is TRBV5-4 and J is TRBJ2-5, with D possibly matching TRBD1 (5 bases). The CDR3 has 15 amino acids. Germline V gene sequence: CDR1 SGHNT, CDR2 YYREEE (reference sequence). Trimming left V 0 bases short and J 5 bases short, with 14 bases between. In DNA form, the CDR3 reads TGTGCCAGCAGCTTGGGGACAAACCTGGTTGAGACCCAGTACTTC. Protein product: CASSLGTNLVETQYF.

This clone was counted between two and nine times. The chain is built from TRBV6-1 and TRBJ2-7; D is possibly TRBD2 (5 bases). Trimming left V 4 bases short and J 6 bases short, with 13 bases between. The CDR3 runs to 13 residues. In germline, CDR1 is MNHNS, CDR2 SASEGT. CDR3 region: CASSVTGVGEQYF. DNA of the CDR3: TGTGCCAGCAGTGTAACCGGGGTCGGCGAGCAGTACTTC.

The J gene is TRBJ1-3, the V gene TRBV18; no firm D call. The CDR3 totals 13 residues. Trimming left V 3 bases short and J 4 bases short, with 7 bases between. The germline CDR1 and CDR2 sequences are KGHSH and LQKENI. CDR3 protein: CASSPELGNTIYF. Written as DNA, the CDR3 is TGTGCCAGCTCACCGGAGCTAGGAAACACCATATATTTT.

The chain carries TRBV6-6 and TRBJ2-5; 7 bases are a match to TRBD2. CDR3 size: 14 residues. Germline V lookup: CDR1 MNHNY, CDR2 SVGAGI (reference sequence). The V and J ends lost 5 bases and 3 bases, in that order; junction bases with no gene match: 6. CDR3 protein: CASSIPGGEETQYF. CDR3 DNA: TGTGCCAGCAGTATACCTGGGGGGGAAGAGACCCAGTACTTC.

This clone was counted a few times. The J gene is TRBJ2-6, the V gene TRBV30; D is undetermined. This CDR3 spans 14 amino acids. Germline-derived CDR1 and CDR2 are GTSNPN and SVGIG (reference sequence). V was trimmed by 0 bases and J by 1 base, leaving 4 bases between them. This CDR3 reads CAWSVGSGANVLTF. CDR3 DNA: TGTGCCTGGAGTGTGGGATCTGGGGCCAACGTCCTGACTTTC.

This sequence joins TRBV5-4 and TRBJ1-6, with 8 bases matching TRBD1. Losses at the gene ends were 4 bases for V and 9 bases for J; bases not matched to a gene: 6. The CDR3 consists of 14 residues. Per the germline V gene, CDR1 is SGHNT and CDR2 is YYREEE (reference sequence). The CDR3 spells CASSTTGVVSPLHF. The CDR3 DNA follows: TGTGCCAGCAGCACGACAGGGGTCGTTTCACCCCTCCACTTT.

The chain joins TRBV5-4 to TRBJ2-7; no definite D call. The V end lost 4 bases, the J end lost 0 bases, and 14 bases lay between the germline ends. This CDR3 has 15 amino acids. From germline, CDR1 is SGHNT and CDR2 YYREEE (reference sequence). The CDR3 sequence is CASSVDGLSSYEQYV. CDR3 sequence (DNA): TGTGCCAGCAGCGTGGACGGCCTGAGCTCCTACGAGCAGTACGTC.

This clone appeared once. V is TRBV11-3 and J is TRBJ1-2; unclear D gene. The CDR3 length is 13 residues. V was trimmed by 6 bases and J by 3 bases, leaving 11 bases between them. Germline V lookup: CDR1 SGHNT, CDR2 YENEEA. The CDR3 nucleotides are TGTGCCAGCAGTTCCAGTAACTACTATGGCTACACCTTC. The encoded protein is CASSSSNYYGYTF.

This clone occurred a few times. The chain recombines TRBV30 with TRBJ2-5; D possibly corresponds to TRBD1 (6 bases). Per germline, CDR1 GTSNPN and CDR2 SVGIG (reference sequence). This CDR3 contains 12 residues. Trimming cost V 2 bases and J 4 bases, with 8 bases left between them. CDR3 region: CAWSRGGETQYF. For the CDR3, the DNA is TGTGCCTGGAGTAGAGGGGGAGAGACCCAGTACTTC.

This rearrangement joins TRBV19 to TRBJ1-6; D is ambiguous. This CDR3 spans 13 amino acids. Germline assignment: CDR1 LNHDA and CDR2 SQIVND (reference sequence). V dropped 2 bases and J dropped 10 bases, with 9 bases sitting between them. Written as DNA, the CDR3 is TGTGCCAGTAGTATAACGGGTAGCTCACCCCTCCACTTT. Protein: CASSITGSSPLHF.

This chain joins TRBV30 and TRBJ1-1; 7 bases are shared with TRBD1. With V trimmed by 8 bases and J by 0 bases, 6 bases remained unmatched. This CDR3 spans 13 amino acids. CDR1 GTSNPN and CDR2 SVGIG come from the germline V gene (reference sequence). CDR3 sequence reads: CARGGNMNTEAFF. The DNA of the CDR3 is TGTGCCAGAGGGGGCAATATGAACACTGAAGCTTTCTTT. Together with reference TRBV30 and TRBJ1-1, the CDR3 gives the full variable domain: SQTIHQWPATLVQPVGSPLSLECTVEGTSNPNLYWYRQAAGRGLQLLFYSVGIGQISSEVPQNLSASRPQDRQFILSSKKLLLSDSGFYLCARGGNMNTEAFFGQGTRLTVV.